The T cell receptor (beta chain) described here comes from a study of cytomegalovirus exposure and HLA in healthy donors. Study-wide background: The approximately 120 validation repertoires matched the 666 first-cohort repertoires in platform, a later analysis reported. Study outcomes and limitations: Cytomegalovirus status was reportedly diagnosed by the classifier with high sensitivity and specificity.

Data came from immunoSEQ multiplex PCR; TCRdb stores just in-frame clones and leaves some out. The top ten clones hold roughly 12% of a sample with about 90,000 clones, approximately 84% of them seen once. With regard to this clone: The antigen is not known.

Sequencing was carried out using PBMCs. This TCR was recovered from a woman younger than 30 in good health and CMV-seropositive.

The CDR3 sequence is CASSPNRRAGELFF. The CDR3 nucleotides are TGTGCCAGCAGCCCGAACAGGAGGGCCGGGGAGCTGTTTTTT. V and J are TRBV7-3 and TRBJ2-2; weak D call: TRBD2 (6 bases). The CDR3 has 14 amino acids. Trimming took 5 bases from V and 6 from J, leaving 13 bases between them. Germline CDR1 reads SGHTA; CDR2 reads FQGTGA.